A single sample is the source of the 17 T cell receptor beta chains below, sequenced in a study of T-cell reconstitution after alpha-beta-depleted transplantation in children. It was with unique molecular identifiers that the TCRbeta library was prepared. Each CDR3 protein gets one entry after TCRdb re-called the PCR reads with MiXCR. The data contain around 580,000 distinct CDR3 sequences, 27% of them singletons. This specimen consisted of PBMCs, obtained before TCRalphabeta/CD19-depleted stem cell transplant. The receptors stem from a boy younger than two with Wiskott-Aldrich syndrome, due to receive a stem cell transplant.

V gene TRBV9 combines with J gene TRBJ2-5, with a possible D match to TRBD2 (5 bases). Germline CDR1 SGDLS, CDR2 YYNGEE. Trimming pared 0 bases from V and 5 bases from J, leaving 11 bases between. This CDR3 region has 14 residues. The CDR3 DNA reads TGTGCCAGCAGCGTAGGGCTAGGGAGTGAGACCCAGTACTTC. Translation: CASSVGLGSETQYF.

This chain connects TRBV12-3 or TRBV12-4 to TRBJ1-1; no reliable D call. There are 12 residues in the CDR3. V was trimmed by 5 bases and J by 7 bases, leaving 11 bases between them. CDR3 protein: CASSRSEGEAFF. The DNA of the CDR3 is TGTGCCAGCAGTCGCAGTGAGGGTGAAGCTTTCTTT.

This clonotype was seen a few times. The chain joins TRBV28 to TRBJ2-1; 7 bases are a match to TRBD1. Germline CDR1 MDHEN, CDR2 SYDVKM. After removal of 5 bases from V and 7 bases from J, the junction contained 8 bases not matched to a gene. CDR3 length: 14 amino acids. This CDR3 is CASSPSQQGNEQFF. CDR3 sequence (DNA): TGTGCCAGCAGTCCGTCCCAACAGGGGAATGAGCAGTTCTTC.

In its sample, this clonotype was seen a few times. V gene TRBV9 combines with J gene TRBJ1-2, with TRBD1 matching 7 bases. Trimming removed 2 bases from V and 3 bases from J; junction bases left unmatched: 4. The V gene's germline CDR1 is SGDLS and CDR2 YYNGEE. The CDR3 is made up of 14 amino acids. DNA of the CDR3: TGTGCCAGCAGCGTCGGGACAGAAGACTATGGCTACACCTTC. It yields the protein CASSVGTEDYGYTF.

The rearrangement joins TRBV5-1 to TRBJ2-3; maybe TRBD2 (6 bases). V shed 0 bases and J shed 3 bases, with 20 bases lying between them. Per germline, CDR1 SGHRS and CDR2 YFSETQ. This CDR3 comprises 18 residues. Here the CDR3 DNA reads TGCGCCAGCAGCTTGGCCCCCTTGGGAGCGGGTGTTACAGATACGCAGTATTTT. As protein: CASSLAPLGAGVTDTQYF.

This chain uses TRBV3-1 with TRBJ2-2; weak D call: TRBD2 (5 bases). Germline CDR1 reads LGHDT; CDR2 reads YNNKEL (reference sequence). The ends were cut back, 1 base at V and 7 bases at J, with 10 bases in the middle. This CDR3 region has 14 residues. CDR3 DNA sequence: TGTGCCAGCAGCCAAGCCGGGATAAGCGGGGAGCTGTTTTTT. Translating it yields CASSQAGISGELFF.

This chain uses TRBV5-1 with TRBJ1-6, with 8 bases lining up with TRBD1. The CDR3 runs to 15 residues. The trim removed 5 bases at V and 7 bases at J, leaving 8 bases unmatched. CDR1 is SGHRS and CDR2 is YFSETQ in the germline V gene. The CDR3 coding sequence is TGCGCCAGCAGACCTGGCAGGGACAGGAATTCACCCCTCCACTTT. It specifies CASRPGRDRNSPLHF.

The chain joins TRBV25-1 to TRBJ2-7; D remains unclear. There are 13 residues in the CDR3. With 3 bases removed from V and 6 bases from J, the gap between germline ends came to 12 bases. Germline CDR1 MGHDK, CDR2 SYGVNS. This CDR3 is CASSEGSGGEQYF. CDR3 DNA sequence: TGTGCCAGCAGTGAGGGTTCGGGCGGCGAGCAGTACTTC.

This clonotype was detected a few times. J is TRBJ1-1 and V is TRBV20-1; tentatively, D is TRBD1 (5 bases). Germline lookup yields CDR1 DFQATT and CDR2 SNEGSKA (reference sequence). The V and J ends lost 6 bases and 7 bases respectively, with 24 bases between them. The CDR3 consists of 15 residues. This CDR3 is CSALKMQGIQYEAFF. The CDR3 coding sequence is TGCAGTGCCCTGAAAATGCAGGGTATCCAGTATGAAGCTTTCTTT.

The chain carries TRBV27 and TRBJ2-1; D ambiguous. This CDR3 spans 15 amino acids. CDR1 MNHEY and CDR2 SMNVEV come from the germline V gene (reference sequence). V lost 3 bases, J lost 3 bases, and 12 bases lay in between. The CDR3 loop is CASSLRRPLYNEQFF. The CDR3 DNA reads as TGTGCCAGCAGTTTGCGACGTCCCCTCTACAATGAGCAGTTCTTC.

The CDR3 loop is CSARYFTDYNSPLHF. CDR3 bases: TGCAGTGCTAGATATTTTACAGACTATAATTCACCCCTCCACTTT. The chain couples TRBV20-1 to TRBJ1-6; no clear D gene. V was clipped by 2 bases and J by 3 bases, with 11 bases between them. The CDR3 has 15 residues. Germline loops: CDR1 DFQATT, CDR2 SNEGSKA (reference sequence).

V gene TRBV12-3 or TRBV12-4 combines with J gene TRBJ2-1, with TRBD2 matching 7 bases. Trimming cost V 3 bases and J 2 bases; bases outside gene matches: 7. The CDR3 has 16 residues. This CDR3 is CASSFVGRPTYNEQFF. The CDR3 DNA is TGTGCCAGCAGTTTCGTCGGGAGGCCTACCTACAATGAGCAGTTCTTC.

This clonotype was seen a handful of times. The CDR3 DNA follows: TGTGCCAGCAGCCCGTGGACGTACACAGATACGCAGTATTTT. Protein sequence: CASSPWTYTDTQYF. The chain carries TRBV7-9 and TRBJ2-3; the D is unclear. Trimming shortened V by 5 bases and J by 2 bases, and 11 bases separated the two germline ends. This CDR3 contains 14 residues. CDR1 is SEHNR and CDR2 is FQNEAQ in the germline V gene (reference sequence).

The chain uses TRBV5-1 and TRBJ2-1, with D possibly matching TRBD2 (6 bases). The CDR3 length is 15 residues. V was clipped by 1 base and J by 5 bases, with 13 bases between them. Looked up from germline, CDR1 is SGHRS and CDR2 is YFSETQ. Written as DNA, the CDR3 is TGCGCCAGCAGCTTGCAGATCTTAGCGGACAATGAGCAGTTCTTC. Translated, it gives CASSLQILADNEQFF. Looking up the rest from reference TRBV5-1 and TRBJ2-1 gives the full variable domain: KAGVTQTPRYLIKTRGQQVTLSCSPISGHRSVSWYQQTPGQGLQFLFEYFSETQRNKGNFPGRFSGRQFSNSRSEMNVSTLELGDSALYLCASSLQILADNEQFFGPGTRLTVL.

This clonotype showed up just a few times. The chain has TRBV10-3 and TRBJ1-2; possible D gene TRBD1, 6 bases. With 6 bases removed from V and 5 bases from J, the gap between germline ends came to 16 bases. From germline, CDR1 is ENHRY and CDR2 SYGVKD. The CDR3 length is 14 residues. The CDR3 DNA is TGTGCCATCAGCGAGACAGGTTTTTATTATGGCTACACCTTC. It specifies CAISETGFYYGYTF.

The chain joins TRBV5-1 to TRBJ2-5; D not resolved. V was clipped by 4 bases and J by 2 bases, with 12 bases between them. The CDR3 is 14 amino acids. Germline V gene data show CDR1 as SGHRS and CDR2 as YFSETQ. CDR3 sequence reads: CASSRGFNQETQYF. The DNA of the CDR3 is TGCGCCAGCAGCCGCGGCTTCAATCAAGAGACCCAGTACTTC.

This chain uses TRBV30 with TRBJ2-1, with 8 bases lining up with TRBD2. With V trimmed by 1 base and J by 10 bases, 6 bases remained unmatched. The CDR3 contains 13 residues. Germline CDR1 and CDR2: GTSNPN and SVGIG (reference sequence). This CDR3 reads CAWSGLAGTEQFF. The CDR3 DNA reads TGTGCCTGGAGTGGATTAGCGGGGACCGAGCAGTTCTTC.